This TCR beta chain was identified during a study of cytomegalovirus exposure and HLA in healthy donors. Across the whole study: Roughly 92 million unique TCRs, all from HLA-typed donors, were included in an early release of the data. Study outcomes and limitations: In a later analysis, HLA-associated beta chains showed higher expansion and lower generation probabilities than comparable chains. In vitro confirmation showed a few CMV-associated chains to be CMV antigen specific.

Comments on this clone: Its target is unknown.

Germline loops: CDR1 SNHLY, CDR2 FYNNEI. Trimming removed 3 bases from V and 5 bases from J, with 19 bases in between. The CDR3 runs to 16 residues. Amplification used 60 Vbeta primers and 13 Jbeta primers. Authors' methods: The count from a later analysis was about 80 million unique TCR beta chains, some 11 million of them shared. Clones were read by immunoSEQ multiplex PCR, and TCRdb kept only the in-frame ones, dropping some. That table is the source of V, J and clone size, and D and trimming were worked out from the DNA. The sample lists roughly 140,000 clones, about 84% occurring once. Sequences were obtained from PBMCs. The chain combines TRBV2 with TRBJ1-2; a possible D gene is TRBD1 (5 bases). The receptor was isolated from a woman between 18 and 29 years old in good health and CMV-seropositive. CDR3 loop: CASSEGGIDIAYGYTF. CDR3 DNA: TGTGCCAGCAGTGAGGGGGGGATTGACATAGCATATGGCTACACCTTC.